The sequence of this T cell receptor beta chain was determined in a study of blood T cell repertoires in COVID-19. About the study: From the United States, Italy and Spain came samples of acute and convalescent COVID-19.

Germline-derived CDR1 and CDR2 are SGHDT and YYEEEE. The CDR3 length is 12 residues. Trimming stripped 4 bases from V and 5 bases from J, with 8 bases between. Those enrolled in Seattle joined during active infection and were followed longitudinally afterward. Method: immunoSEQ multiplex PCR; TCRdb's copy keeps in-frame clones and lacks some. In the table there are roughly 400,000 clones, approximately 89% of which are singletons. This clone was seen once. The TCR originated in a woman between 55 and 75 years old with COVID-19, enrolled during active disease. Material: peripheral blood. This rearrangement joins TRBV5-6 to TRBJ2-3, with D uncertain. Written as DNA, the CDR3 is TGTGCCAGCAGCCTAAACAGAGATACGCAGTATTTT. It specifies CASSLNRDTQYF.